The rows below give T cell receptor beta chains drawn from one sample of a study of T-cell memory formation after mild COVID-19. TCRdb ran MiXCR on the 5' RACE reads and lists one entry per CDR3 protein. The sample has 200,000 to 250,000 distinct CDR3 sequences, 9.5% to 10% seen once; the top ten hold around 3.4%. Sequencing input: PBMCs or a T cell subset sorted from them (not recorded which). The receptor source for this set is a man aged 18 to 35 who had mild COVID-19 (a few samples of this study predate the infection). Cell type and time point are not known. The CDR3 runs from the conserved cysteine through the conserved F or W. The order of the fields is D gene, J gene, V gene, CDR3 length, CDR3 protein. A D gene is named only where the DNA matches it firmly.

D: TRBD2; J: TRBJ2-1; V: TRBV20-1; length: 11; CDR3: CSAGTSFEQFF
D: TRBD2; J: TRBJ2-3; V: TRBV5-1; length: 14; CDR3: CASSLGLAIDTQYF
D: NA; J: TRBJ2-1; V: TRBV27; length: 13; CDR3: CASGTRHDNEQFF
D: NA; J: TRBJ1-4; V: TRBV5-1; length: 14; CDR3: CASSLKSGEEKLFF
D: TRBD2; J: TRBJ2-3; V: TRBV9; length: 16; CDR3: CASSVILGGGTDTQYF
D: NA; J: TRBJ1-1; V: TRBV2; length: 15; CDR3: CASTRGMGGTTEAFF
D: NA; J: TRBJ2-6; V: TRBV18; length: 17; CDR3: CASSPAPADSGANVLTF
D: TRBD1; J: TRBJ1-2; V: TRBV6-5; length: 19; CDR3: CASSYSRWTGGRDNYGYTF
D: TRBD1; J: TRBJ2-7; V: TRBV10-3; length: 14; CDR3: CAISEGTGSYEQYF
D: NA; J: TRBJ1-2; V: TRBV10-3; length: 13; CDR3: CAIKGQRNYGYTF
D: TRBD2; J: TRBJ2-1; V: TRBV5-6; length: 17; CDR3: CASSRLTGERGEDEQFF
D: NA; J: TRBJ1-2; V: TRBV28; length: 14; CDR3: CASSWTAVNYGYTF
D: TRBD1; J: TRBJ2-3; V: TRBV20-1; length: 15; CDR3: CSATPGQGNTDTQYF
D: NA; J: TRBJ1-4; V: TRBV7-2; length: 14; CDR3: CASSPTAIAGKLFF
D: NA; J: TRBJ1-5; V: TRBV5-4; length: 13; CDR3: CASSTRPNQPQHF
D: TRBD2; J: TRBJ2-5; V: TRBV11-3; length: 14; CDR3: CASSAGGLAETQYF
D: NA; J: TRBJ2-5; V: TRBV5-1; length: 13; CDR3: CASSHQGTETQYF
D: NA; J: TRBJ2-3; V: TRBV7-3; length: 15; CDR3: CASSLRPDSEYTQYF
D: NA; J: TRBJ2-2; V: TRBV7-3; length: 15; CDR3: CASSQKGGNTGELFF
D: NA; J: TRBJ2-4; V: TRBV2; length: 14; CDR3: CASSAGYRGDIQYF
D: TRBD1; J: TRBJ2-1; V: TRBV7-8; length: 15; CDR3: CASSLSGQGYNEQFF
D: NA; J: TRBJ2-5; V: TRBV5-1; length: 14; CDR3: CASSLGGGEPTQYF
D: TRBD1; J: TRBJ2-7; V: TRBV5-1; length: 13; CDR3: CASSADRVDEQYF
D: TRBD1; J: TRBJ1-2; V: TRBV3-1; length: 15; CDR3: CASSQTQTGGLGYTF
D: NA; J: TRBJ1-1; V: TRBV7-9; length: 13; CDR3: CASSSFMGTEAFF
D: NA; J: TRBJ2-2; V: TRBV3-1; length: 14; CDR3: CASSQDEGTGELFF
D: NA; J: TRBJ2-7; V: TRBV20-1; length: 16; CDR3: CSASGGLGLAHYEQYF
D: NA; J: TRBJ1-1; V: TRBV20-1; length: 14; CDR3: CSARDPGRGAEAFF
D: NA; J: TRBJ2-5; V: TRBV12-3/TRBV12-4; length: 14; CDR3: CASSNTGRQETQYF
D: NA; J: TRBJ1-1; V: TRBV12-3/TRBV12-4; length: 14; CDR3: CASSLGRQSTEAFF
D: NA; J: TRBJ2-1; V: TRBV5-1; length: 15; CDR3: CASSLFPSSYNEQFF
D: TRBD1; J: TRBJ2-2; V: TRBV7-2; length: 15; CDR3: CASSPRGQGTGELFF
D: TRBD2; J: TRBJ2-1; V: TRBV7-8; length: 17; CDR3: CASSVGGLGVKNDEQFF
D: TRBD1; J: TRBJ2-3; V: TRBV6-2/TRBV6-3; length: 16; CDR3: CASSYSPQGATDTQYF
D: NA; J: TRBJ2-3; V: TRBV5-1; length: 12; CDR3: CASSLPRDTQYF
D: NA; J: TRBJ1-1; V: TRBV5-1; length: 15; CDR3: CASSLEGVPNTEAFF
D: NA; J: TRBJ1-1; V: TRBV4-3; length: 15; CDR3: CASSQDGQLNTEAFF
D: NA; J: TRBJ2-7; V: TRBV2; length: 12; CDR3: CASSVSTYEQYF
D: NA; J: TRBJ1-1; V: TRBV5-5; length: 15; CDR3: CASSLEGGANTEAFF
D: NA; J: TRBJ2-5; V: TRBV30; length: 10; CDR3: CAGGWETQYF
D: TRBD2; J: TRBJ2-2; V: TRBV9; length: 17; CDR3: CASSPRSPGLGAGELFF
D: TRBD1; J: TRBJ1-6; V: TRBV28; length: 14; CDR3: CASSSPGQVSPLHF
D: TRBD1; J: TRBJ2-6; V: TRBV12-3/TRBV12-4; length: 19; CDR3: CASRPRDRGLVAGANVLTF
D: TRBD1; J: TRBJ2-3; V: TRBV7-2; length: 15; CDR3: CASSRATGGTDTQYF
D: TRBD1; J: TRBJ1-6; V: TRBV7-9; length: 14; CDR3: CASIQTGVRAPLHF
D: NA; J: TRBJ2-7; V: TRBV7-3; length: 13; CDR3: CASSRTGLGEQYF
D: NA; J: TRBJ1-5; V: TRBV27; length: 14; CDR3: CASSFGGSNQPQHF
D: NA; J: TRBJ2-3; V: TRBV29-1; length: 13; CDR3: CSVEGRQADTQYF
D: TRBD2; J: TRBJ2-5; V: TRBV20-1; length: 15; CDR3: CSARLTSGPGETQYF
D: NA; J: TRBJ1-6; V: TRBV6-2/TRBV6-3; length: 13; CDR3: CASSYSQGSPLHF
D: TRBD2; J: TRBJ2-3; V: TRBV12-5; length: 15; CDR3: CASGPSGVSTDTQYF
D: NA; J: TRBJ1-4; V: TRBV20-1; length: 15; CDR3: CSARDTGTYNAKLFF
D: NA; J: TRBJ1-3; V: TRBV18; length: 15; CDR3: CASSRPGVGGNTIYF
D: TRBD2; J: TRBJ2-1; V: TRBV5-1; length: 10; CDR3: CASFGTSLFF
D: TRBD2; J: TRBJ2-4; V: TRBV5-1; length: 19; CDR3: CASSLGPRLAGVAKNIQYF
D: NA; J: TRBJ2-4; V: TRBV9; length: 13; CDR3: CASSVGLENIQYF
D: NA; J: TRBJ2-5; V: TRBV7-9; length: 16; CDR3: CASNRLLGARVETQYF
D: NA; J: TRBJ1-2; V: TRBV7-8; length: 16; CDR3: CASSPSEGRMYYGYTF